Below are 20 T cell receptor beta chains sequenced from a single sample in a study of blood T cell repertoires in COVID-19. TCRdb's table, derived via immunoSEQ multiplex PCR, lists solely in-frame clones and lacks some. The sample yields roughly 200,000 clones, about 88% seen once. Sequencing was done on a sample of peripheral blood. The receptors were sampled from a man between 18 and 29 years old with active or convalescent COVID-19.

The V call is TRBV5-4, the J call TRBJ1-1; tentative D call: TRBD1 (5 bases). In germline, CDR1 is SGHNT, CDR2 YYREEE (reference sequence). This CDR3 has 14 amino acids. Trimming shortened V by 4 bases and J by 6 bases, and 16 bases separated the two germline ends. CDR3 amino acids: CASSGDLMISEAFF. The CDR3 nucleotides read TGTGCCAGCAGCGGGGACTTGATGATATCTGAAGCTTTCTTT. The full variable domain, completed using reference TRBV5-4 and TRBJ1-1, is ETGVTQSPTHLIKTRGQQVTLRCSSQSGHNTVSWYQQALGQGPQFIFQYYREEENGRGNFPPRFSGLQFPNYSSELNVNALELDDSALYLCASSGDLMISEAFFGQGTRLTVV.

The chain recombines TRBV18 with TRBJ1-5; 8 bases fit TRBD1. The V segment lost 2 bases and the J segment 5 bases; nucleotides outside the gene matches: 5. The CDR3 runs to 15 residues. Germline V gene data show CDR1 as KGHSH and CDR2 as LQKENI. In DNA form, the CDR3 reads TGTGCCAGCTCACCATCTCAGGGGGCAGATCAGCCCCAGCATTTT. Translated: CASSPSQGADQPQHF.

The rearrangement joins TRBV19 to TRBJ1-4; D gene uncertain. Germline values: CDR1 LNHDA, CDR2 SQIVND (reference sequence). Trimming stripped 6 bases from V and 0 bases from J, with 11 bases between. This CDR3 comprises 15 residues. The CDR3 nucleotides are TGTGCCAGTAGCCGGAAGACTTCAACTAATGAAAAACTGTTTTTT. Amino acid sequence: CASSRKTSTNEKLFF.

The chain is built from TRBV7-9 and TRBJ1-1; 12 bases map to TRBD1. The CDR3 is made up of 15 amino acids. CDR1 is SEHNR and CDR2 is FQNEAQ in the germline V gene (reference sequence). The J segment lost 3 bases and the V segment lost 5 bases, leaving 4 bases of the junction unmatched. This chain's CDR3 is CASSPGTGGHTEAFF. CDR3 nucleotide sequence: TGTGCCAGCAGCCCCGGGACAGGGGGCCACACTGAAGCTTTCTTT.

This chain joins TRBV5-5 and TRBJ1-2, with TRBD1 matching 8 bases. The CDR3 length is 15 residues. Germline CDR1 is SGHKS and CDR2 is YYEKEE (reference sequence). V lost 2 bases to trimming and J lost 4 bases; unmatched junction nucleotides: 7. Written as DNA, the CDR3 is TGTGCCAGCAGCTTCCAGGGGGCGCCCGGCTATGGCTACACCTTC. It codes for CASSFQGAPGYGYTF.

J is TRBJ2-2 and V is TRBV24-1; possible D gene TRBD2, 5 bases. Trimming stripped 12 bases from V and 0 bases from J, with 10 bases between. This CDR3 comprises 13 residues. Germline V gene sequence: CDR1 KGHDR, CDR2 SFDVKD. The CDR3 loop reads CAGEGPNTGELFF. In DNA, the CDR3 is TGTGCCGGCGAGGGCCCGAACACCGGGGAGCTGTTTTTT.

This chain connects TRBV29-1 to TRBJ1-3, with 9 positions matching TRBD1. Per germline, CDR1 SQVTM and CDR2 ANQGSEA. The CDR3 covers 13 residues. Trimming at V came to 4 bases and at J to 4 bases, leaving 2 bases not matched to a gene. Here the CDR3 DNA reads TGCAGCGTTGGGACAGGGGACGGAAACACCATATATTTT. Translated: CSVGTGDGNTIYF.

This chain links TRBV7-9 with TRBJ1-1; TRBD1 matches at 9 bases. This CDR3 is 15 amino acids long. The ends lost 4 bases at V and 0 bases at J; junction bases unmatched: 3. Germline CDR1 and CDR2: SEHNR and FQNEAQ (reference sequence). In DNA, the CDR3 is TGTGCCAGCAGCTCCTGGGACAGGGTGAACACTGAAGCTTTCTTT. It yields the protein CASSSWDRVNTEAFF.

This chain links TRBV29-1 with TRBJ2-7; tentatively, D is TRBD1 (5 bases). The V end lost 3 bases, the J end lost 4 bases, and 13 bases lay between the germline ends. The CDR3 is made up of 13 amino acids. The germline gives CDR1 SQVTM, CDR2 ANQGSEA. The CDR3 sequence is CSVEGPLGYEQYF. The CDR3, as DNA: TGCAGCGTTGAGGGGCCCCTGGGTTACGAGCAGTACTTC.

V and J are TRBV6-5 and TRBJ1-2, with TRBD1 as a possible D gene (5 bases). Trimming cost V 0 bases and J 4 bases, with 15 bases left between them. This CDR3 is built from 16 residues. Looked up from germline, CDR1 is MNHEY and CDR2 is SVGAGI. In nucleotides, the CDR3 is TGTGCCAGCAGTTACTCGGCGGGACGAGACCTCTATGGCTACACCTTC. Encoded protein: CASSYSAGRDLYGYTF.

The V and J genes are TRBV5-1 and TRBJ2-3, with TRBD2 matching over 12 bases. The CDR3 sequence is 17 residues long. The ends lost 3 bases at V and 4 bases at J; junction bases unmatched: 9. Germline V gene data show CDR1 as SGHRS and CDR2 as YFSETQ. The CDR3 bases are TGCGCCAGCAGCTATCGGAGGCCTAGCGGGGGGGCAGATACGCAGTATTTT. This sequence encodes CASSYRRPSGGADTQYF.

V gene TRBV19 combines with J gene TRBJ1-3, with D maybe TRBD1 (5 bases). V lost 7 bases and J 2 bases, leaving 15 bases between the germline ends. CDR3 size: 15 residues. Germline lookup yields CDR1 LNHDA and CDR2 SQIVND (reference sequence). The CDR3 protein is CASTPAPRAGNTIYF. DNA of the CDR3: TGTGCCAGTACCCCGGCCCCCAGGGCTGGAAACACCATATATTTT.

This chain joins TRBV3-1 (or the pseudogene TRBV3-2) and TRBJ1-1; D gene unclear. V was trimmed by 4 bases and J by 0 bases, leaving 9 bases between them. The CDR3 contains 14 residues. Germline V gene data show CDR1 as LGHDT and CDR2 as YNNKEL (reference sequence). The CDR3 DNA follows: TGTGCCAGCAGCCGCGATAGAGTGAACACTGAAGCTTTCTTT. Protein product: CASSRDRVNTEAFF.

CDR3 amino acids: CASSYGGPTDTQYF. In nucleotides, the CDR3 is TGTGCCAGCAGTTACGGGGGCCCCACAGATACGCAGTATTTT. The rearrangement links TRBV6-5 to TRBJ2-3, with D tentatively TRBD1 (6 bases). The ends were cut back, 2 bases at V and 2 bases at J, with 8 bases in the middle. Germline loops: CDR1 MNHEY, CDR2 SVGAGI. This CDR3 contains 14 residues.

This clone was counted once. The chain joins TRBV9 to TRBJ2-1, with 7 bases identical to TRBD1. V was clipped by 0 bases and J by 8 bases; unmatched bases: 5. Germline V gives CDR1 SGDLS, CDR2 YYNGEE. This CDR3 region has 14 residues. The CDR3 DNA is TGTGCCAGCAGCGTAGACAGGGGCTCGCATGAGCAGTTCTTC. It specifies CASSVDRGSHEQFF.

This chain uses TRBV30 with TRBJ2-3; perhaps TRBD2 as D (6 bases). Between the trimmed V and J ends, which lost 7 bases and 0 bases, there was a span of 17 bases. The germline V gene has CDR1 GTSNPN and CDR2 SVGIG (reference sequence). The CDR3 is 15 residues long. Here the CDR3 reads CASYLAGTSTDTQYF. The CDR3 bases are TGTGCCTCGTACCTTGCCGGGACTAGCACAGATACGCAGTATTTT.

The rearrangement joins TRBV19 to TRBJ1-2; no reliable D call. The CDR3 sequence is 13 residues long. CDR1 and CDR2 from the germline V gene are LNHDA and SQIVND (reference sequence). V lost 4 bases to trimming and J lost 0 bases, with 6 bases between them. The DNA for the CDR3 is TGTGCCAGTAGTAATCAGGCTAACTATGGCTACACCTTC. Encoded protein: CASSNQANYGYTF.

The V and J genes are TRBV12-5 and TRBJ2-1; D gene ambiguous. Germline CDR1 is LGHNT and CDR2 is FRNRAP. The ends were cut back, 1 base at V and 7 bases at J, with 5 bases in the middle. This CDR3 is built from 12 residues. The CDR3 spells CASGLGRNEQFF. CDR3 nucleotide sequence: TGTGCTAGTGGTTTGGGGAGAAATGAGCAGTTCTTC.

This sequence joins TRBV2 and TRBJ1-5; D is possibly TRBD1 (6 bases). Looked up from germline, CDR1 is SNHLY and CDR2 is FYNNEI. Trimming shortened V by 3 bases and J by 5 bases, and 14 bases separated the two germline ends. The CDR3 is 15 amino acids. CDR3: CASSDGAGGHQPQHF. CDR3 bases: TGTGCCAGCAGTGACGGCGCGGGGGGGCATCAGCCCCAGCATTTT.

The J gene is TRBJ1-3, the V gene TRBV2, with D unresolved. CDR1 and CDR2 (germline): SNHLY, FYNNEI. V was clipped by 4 bases and J by 4 bases, with 8 bases between them. There are 13 residues in the CDR3. The CDR3 sequence is CASSVDKGNTIYF. The CDR3 DNA is TGTGCCAGCAGTGTCGACAAGGGAAACACCATATATTTT.